This section outlines one T cell receptor (beta chain) sequence together with its context. Its antigen is not identified. Germline V gene lookup returns CDR1 LNHNV and CDR2 YYDKDF (reference sequence). V gave up 3 bases and J gave up 2 bases; unmatched junction bases: 7. CDR3 length: 15 residues. The data belong to a study of T-cell memory formation after mild COVID-19. Study at large: Among the donors, TCR clusters were largely specific to each donor.

TCRdb processed the 5' RACE reads anew with MiXCR; each CDR3 protein has one entry. The sample lists 400,000 to 550,000 distinct CDR3 sequences; 20% to 25% were seen once. Study results and caveats: Researchers report contracting CD4+ clones mostly in CM and EM, with CD8+ clones in EMRA. Several responding clones turned up in pre-infection memory, indicating that cross-reactive memory may have taken part.

The rearrangement links TRBV15 to TRBJ2-7, with 7 bases fitting TRBD1. The receptor's source is an adult woman who had mild COVID-19 (a few samples of this study predate the infection). Cell type and time point are not known. Sequencing input: PBMCs or a T cell subset sorted from them (not recorded which). This CDR3 is CATSSTTGTAYEQYF. In DNA, the CDR3 is TGTGCCACCAGCAGTACGACCGGGACAGCCTACGAGCAGTACTTC.